The 28 T cell receptor beta chains below come from one sample, sequenced in a study of shared clonotypes between healthy human individuals. Here immunoSEQ multiplex PCR was the method, and the copy in TCRdb shows in-frame clones only, minus some. The sample records roughly 2.5 million clones, around 94% being singletons. Sequenced material: naive CD4+ T cells sorted from blood. Regarding subset: CD45RA+ positively selected. These receptors were obtained from a man younger than 30 in good health.

The chain links TRBV5-6 to TRBJ1-2; D not resolved. The CDR3 has 12 residues. The V end was cut by 6 bases, the J end by 4 bases, with 10 bases between. Per the germline V gene, CDR1 is SGHDT and CDR2 is YYEEEE. As DNA, the CDR3 is TGTGCCAGCACCCTATTCGGCTATGGCTACACCTTC. This gives the protein CASTLFGYGYTF. The variable domain in full, completed from reference TRBV5-6 and TRBJ1-2, reads DAGVTQSPTHLIKTRGQQVTLRCSPKSGHDTVSWYQQALGQGPQFIFQYYEEEERQRGNFPDRFSGHQFPNYSSELNVNALLLGDSALYLCASTLFGYGYTFGSGTRLTVV.

The V gene is TRBV7-6, the J gene TRBJ2-7; the match to TRBD2 covers 8 bases. With V trimmed by 4 bases and J by 2 bases, 7 bases remained unmatched. Germline-derived CDR1 and CDR2 are SGHVS and FNYEAQ. The length of the CDR3 is 15 residues. The CDR3 protein is CASSSQAGVTYEQYF. The CDR3 bases are TGTGCCAGCAGCTCTCAAGCGGGAGTGACCTACGAGCAGTACTTC.

J is TRBJ1-3 and V is TRBV19; D unresolved. Germline CDR1 reads LNHDA; CDR2 reads SQIVND (reference sequence). There are 14 residues in the CDR3. Trimming took off 7 bases at V and 2 bases at J, with 12 bases between the two ends. This chain's CDR3 is CASISYGAGNTIYF. As DNA, the CDR3 is TGTGCCAGTATATCTTACGGGGCTGGAAACACCATATATTTT. Complete variable domain (other parts from reference TRBV19 and TRBJ1-3): DGGITQSPKYLFRKEGQNVTLSCEQNLNHDAMYWYRQDPGQGLRLIYYSQIVNDFQKGDIAEGYSVSREKKESFPLTVTSAQKNPTAFYLCASISYGAGNTIYFGEGSWLTVV.

The V gene is TRBV25-1, the J gene TRBJ1-1; D might be TRBD1 (5 bases). The CDR3 totals 15 residues. Trimming left V 6 bases short and J 2 bases short, with 16 bases between. The germline CDR1 and CDR2 sequences are MGHDK and SYGVNS. The CDR3 is CASRGSGHLNTEAFF. In DNA form, the CDR3 reads TGTGCCAGCAGGGGCTCCGGACACCTTAACACTGAAGCTTTCTTT. Combining the CDR3 with reference TRBV25-1 and TRBJ1-1 gives the whole variable domain EADIYQTPRYLVIGTGKKITLECSQTMGHDKMYWYQQDPGMELHLIHYSYGVNSTEKGDLSSESTVSRIRTEHFPLTLESARPSHTSQYLCASRGSGHLNTEAFFGQGTRLTVV.

The genes are TRBV10-3 and TRBJ2-7, with unresolved D. The germline CDR1 and CDR2 sequences are ENHRY and SYGVKD. This CDR3 comprises 16 residues. Trimming removed 8 bases from V and 1 base from J, with 21 bases in between. CDR3 sequence reads: CAILAGDHQISYEQYF. In DNA form, the CDR3 reads TGTGCCATCCTGGCAGGCGACCATCAAATTTCCTACGAGCAGTACTTC.

The chain recombines TRBV5-5 with TRBJ2-3; D possibly corresponds to TRBD2 (5 bases). The V end lost 6 bases, the J end lost 2 bases, and 13 bases lay between the germline ends. Germline assignment: CDR1 SGHKS and CDR2 YYEKEE (reference sequence). The CDR3 runs 14 residues. The CDR3 nucleotides read TGTGCCAGCACCCCATTCGGGAACACAGATACGCAGTATTTT. It yields the protein CASTPFGNTDTQYF.

The chain carries TRBV10-3 and TRBJ2-1, with TRBD2 matching over 8 bases. The CDR3 extends over 16 amino acids. Germline CDR1 and CDR2: ENHRY and SYGVKD. V lost 3 bases, J lost 8 bases, and 12 bases stayed unmatched. The CDR3 bases are TGTGCCATCAGTGAAGGGGGGTTAGCGGGATTCGATGAGCAGTTCTTC. Its translation is CAISEGGLAGFDEQFF.

The V call is TRBV2, the J call TRBJ2-2, with D uncertain. Germline-derived CDR1 and CDR2 are SNHLY and FYNNEI. CDR3 length: 13 amino acids. V gave up 5 bases and J gave up 4 bases, with 8 bases separating them. The CDR3 DNA follows: TGTGCCAGCAGTAGGCCTTCCACCGGGGAGCTGTTTTTT. Amino acids: CASSRPSTGELFF. Based on the CDR3 plus reference TRBV2 and TRBJ2-2, the full variable domain is EPEVTQTPSHQVTQMGQEVILRCVPISNHLYFYWYRQILGQKVEFLVSFYNNEISEKSEIFDDQFSVERPDGSNFTLKIRSTKLEDSAMYFCASSRPSTGELFFGEGSRLTVL.

The chain employs TRBV2 and TRBJ2-1; tentatively, D is TRBD1 (6 bases). This CDR3 region has 19 residues. V gave up 3 bases and J gave up 0 bases, with 21 bases separating them. Germline assignment: CDR1 SNHLY and CDR2 FYNNEI. The CDR3 nucleotides are TGTGCCAGCAGTGATCCGGACAGCCTAATCCTTAGCTCCTACAATGAGCAGTTCTTC. This gives the protein CASSDPDSLILSSYNEQFF.

The rearrangement joins TRBV28 to TRBJ2-7; 7 bases agree with TRBD1. The germline V gene has CDR1 MDHEN and CDR2 SYDVKM. The trim removed 7 bases at V and 3 bases at J, leaving 9 bases unmatched. CDR3 length equals 14 residues. CDR3 in DNA: TGTGCCAGCAATGTGGACAGGCTAAACTACGAGCAGTACTTC. Residues: CASNVDRLNYEQYF.

About this clone: Distinct nucleotide sequences in the sample also encode this CDR3. This chain links TRBV6-5 with TRBJ1-6, with 7 nucleotides matching TRBD1. Germline V CDR1 and CDR2: MNHEY, SVGAGI. With 5 bases clipped from V and 7 bases from J, the junction kept 5 bases outside the gene matches. The CDR3 contains 14 residues. The CDR3 DNA sequence: TGTGCCAGCAGTCGTCAGGGGGGAAATTCACCCCTCCACTTT. Translated: CASSRQGGNSPLHF.

This chain uses TRBV19 with TRBJ2-1; possibly TRBD2 for D (6 bases). The CDR3 is made up of 14 amino acids. Germline loops: CDR1 LNHDA, CDR2 SQIVND (reference sequence). Trimming left V 7 bases short and J 9 bases short, with 19 bases between. The CDR3 DNA reads TGTGCCAGTAACACAGGTTCGTCGGGAGCTGAGCAGTTCTTC. Translated: CASNTGSSGAEQFF.

As to this clone: The identical CDR3 is also encoded by other nucleotide sequences in the sample. The chain links TRBV5-1 to TRBJ1-4; D gene ambiguous. Trimming removed 2 bases at V and 2 bases at J, with 7 bases between. CDR3 length: 14 residues. Germline V gene data show CDR1 as SGHRS and CDR2 as YFSETQ. As DNA, the CDR3 is TGCGCCAGCAGCTTTGGAAGCACTAATGAAAAACTGTTTTTT. Protein product: CASSFGSTNEKLFF. The whole variable domain, remainder taken from reference TRBV5-1 and TRBJ1-4, is KAGVTQTPRYLIKTRGQQVTLSCSPISGHRSVSWYQQTPGQGLQFLFEYFSETQRNKGNFPGRFSGRQFSNSRSEMNVSTLELGDSALYLCASSFGSTNEKLFFGSGTQLSVL.

V is TRBV21-1 and J is TRBJ2-7; TRBD2 was called by the table and not checked on the DNA. TRBV21-1 is reported as a pseudogene. The CDR3 is made up of 15 amino acids. Here the CDR3 DNA reads TGTGCCAGCAGCACAGCCGGGGGGAGGGTCTACGAGCAGTACTTC. It specifies CASSTAGGRVYEQYF.

Turning to this clone: The same CDR3 also results from other DNA sequences found in this sample. The gene calls are TRBV18 and TRBJ2-5; possibly TRBD1 for D (6 bases). CDR3 length equals 13 residues. Germline V gives CDR1 KGHSH, CDR2 LQKENI. Trimming cost V 3 bases and J 3 bases, with 8 bases left between them. Here the CDR3 DNA reads TGTGCCAGCTCACCGCGGACAGAAGAGACCCAGTACTTC. Translated, it gives CASSPRTEETQYF.

The chain carries TRBV6-4 and TRBJ2-4; D is unclear. This CDR3 comprises 15 residues. Looked up from germline, CDR1 is MRHNA and CDR2 is SNTAGT. Deletions cut 6 bases from V and 0 bases from J, with 12 bases between. The CDR3 DNA follows: TGTGCCAGCAGCTCGGTGTTCCTAGCCAAAAACATTCAGTACTTC. Translation gives CASSSVFLAKNIQYF.

This clone showed up just a few times. Other DNA sequences in the same sample also yield this CDR3. This chain uses TRBV30 with TRBJ1-1; no clear D gene. CDR3 size: 13 residues. The germline V gene encodes CDR1 GTSNPN and CDR2 SVGIG (reference sequence). The ends were cut back, 2 bases at V and 10 bases at J, with 17 bases in the middle. The CDR3 region has the DNA TGTGCCTGGAGTCGGGTTCGCTCCCTGGGAGCTTTCTTT. Amino acids: CAWSRVRSLGAFF.

The chain couples TRBV5-4 to TRBJ2-6; D is perhaps TRBD2 (6 bases). Trimming pared 4 bases from V and 0 bases from J, leaving 17 bases between. The germline V gene encodes CDR1 SGHNT and CDR2 YYREEE (reference sequence). The length of the CDR3 is 18 residues. The CDR3 region has the DNA TGTGCCAGCAGCGTGGGCGGGACCACACACTCTGGGGCCAACGTCCTGACTTTC. Translated, it gives CASSVGGTTHSGANVLTF.

The CDR3 nucleotides are TGTGCCAGCTCATCCAGTCAGGGAAACACTGAAGCTTTCTTT. The encoded protein is CASSSSQGNTEAFF. The rearrangement links TRBV18 to TRBJ1-1; TRBD1 is a possible D gene (5 bases). The germline CDR1 and CDR2 sequences are KGHSH and LQKENI. V lost 5 bases, J lost 2 bases, and 12 bases lay in between. This CDR3 has 14 residues.

The chain uses TRBV6-1 and TRBJ2-5; no definite D call. Germline CDR1 reads MNHNS; CDR2 reads SASEGT. V lost 2 bases, J lost 3 bases, and 13 bases lay in between. The length of the CDR3 is 15 residues. This CDR3 is CASSEMSQAKETQYF. CDR3 DNA: TGTGCCAGCAGTGAAATGAGCCAGGCGAAAGAGACCCAGTACTTC.

The chain is built from TRBV30 and TRBJ2-5; D gene ambiguous. CDR3 length: 15 residues. Germline V CDR1 and CDR2: GTSNPN, SVGIG (reference sequence). Trimming took off 2 bases at V and 9 bases at J, with 22 bases between the two ends. The CDR3 loop reads CAWSFTTPRTGAQYF. DNA of the CDR3: TGTGCCTGGAGTTTTACAACGCCTAGGACGGGTGCCCAGTACTTC.

In this sample, this clone turned up once. In the same sample, other DNA sequences code for this CDR3. The rearrangement uses TRBV18 and TRBJ2-3; D is perhaps TRBD2 (5 bases). Germline V gene sequence: CDR1 KGHSH, CDR2 LQKENI. V lost 3 bases and J 0 bases, leaving 7 bases between the germline ends. The CDR3 has 14 residues. The CDR3 protein is CASSPLASTDTQYF. CDR3 coding DNA: TGTGCCAGCTCACCCCTAGCCAGCACAGATACGCAGTATTTT.

The rearrangement links TRBV11-2 to TRBJ1-2; maybe TRBD1 (5 bases). V shed 2 bases and J shed 6 bases, with 13 bases lying between them. CDR1 and CDR2 from the germline V gene are SGHAT and FQNNGV. The CDR3 has 14 amino acids. This CDR3 reads CASSLRRVGDGYTF. The CDR3 bases are TGTGCCAGCAGCTTACGCAGGGTAGGGGATGGCTACACCTTC.

This clone has only one observation. The chain links TRBV15 to TRBJ2-3, with 8 positions matching TRBD1. The junction had 6 bases not matched to a gene; V was cut back by 2 bases and J by 14 bases. CDR3 length: 12 amino acids. CDR1 is LNHNV and CDR2 is YYDKDF in the germline V gene (reference sequence). CDR3 region: CATSRQGAGWYF. The CDR3 nucleotides read TGTGCCACCAGCAGACAGGGGGCGGGATGGTATTTT.

The CDR3: CASDRGTEAFF. The CDR3 DNA reads as TGTGCCTCGGACCGGGGCACTGAAGCTTTCTTT. The chain has TRBV7-9 and TRBJ1-1; D is undetermined. Germline-derived CDR1 and CDR2 are SEHNR and FQNEAQ (reference sequence). CDR3 length equals 11 residues. V gave up 11 bases and J gave up 4 bases, with 11 bases separating them.

The chain links TRBV18 to TRBJ1-2; TRBD1 matches 9 bases. CDR1 is KGHSH, CDR2 LQKENI, per germline. This CDR3 comprises 17 residues. J gave up 6 bases and V 0 bases, and 11 bases lay outside the gene matches. DNA for the CDR3: TGTGCCAGCTCACCACCAAACCGTGGGACAGGGAGTGATGGCTACACCTTC. Its translation: CASSPPNRGTGSDGYTF.

The V call is TRBV4-1, the J call TRBJ1-1, with 11 bases fitting TRBD1. J gave up 1 base and V 2 bases, and 15 bases lay outside the gene matches. Germline CDR1 and CDR2: MGHRA and YSYEKL. The CDR3 covers 20 residues. This CDR3 reads CASSQHTTWDRGNPNTEAFF. CDR3 nucleotide sequence: TGCGCCAGCAGCCAACACACGACCTGGGACAGGGGGAACCCGAACACTGAAGCTTTCTTT.

The chain carries TRBV7-3 and TRBJ2-5; D perhaps matches TRBD2 (6 bases). Germline V gene sequence: CDR1 SGHTA, CDR2 FQGTGA. Trimming stripped 4 bases from V and 2 bases from J, with 14 bases between. The CDR3 sequence is 15 residues long. As DNA, the CDR3 is TGTGCCAGCAGCTGGCGCGCGGGGTCTCAAGAGACCCAGTACTTC. Encoded protein: CASSWRAGSQETQYF.